This T cell receptor (beta chain) came from a study of blood T cell repertoires in COVID-19. Overall study: The analysed material was cDNA or gDNA that came from T cells, B-cell-depleted T cells, or PBMCs.

Libraries were prepared by immunoSEQ multiplex PCR; TCRdb keeps only in-frame clonotypes and omits some of them. This sample has about 28,000 clones; approximately 86% occur once, and the top ten carry approximately 7.9%. CDR1 is MDHEN and CDR2 is SYDVKM in the germline V gene. The CDR3 contains 17 residues. V lost 3 bases to trimming and J lost 1 base; unmatched junction nucleotides: 12. Sample: peripheral blood. The sequence was obtained from a man in his sixties with COVID-19, enrolled during active disease. This rearrangement joins TRBV28 to TRBJ2-7; 7 bases line up with TRBD1. CDR3 in DNA: TGTGCCAGCAGTTTCCCAGCGAACAGGGGTCAATCCTACGAGCAGTACTTC. Translation: CASSFPANRGQSYEQYF. Complete variable domain (other parts from reference TRBV28 and TRBJ2-7): DVKVTQSSRYLVKRTGEKVFLECVQDMDHENMFWYRQDPGLGLRLIYFSYDVKMKEKGDIPEGYSVSREKKERFSLILESASTNQTSMYLCASSFPANRGQSYEQYFGPGTRLTVT.